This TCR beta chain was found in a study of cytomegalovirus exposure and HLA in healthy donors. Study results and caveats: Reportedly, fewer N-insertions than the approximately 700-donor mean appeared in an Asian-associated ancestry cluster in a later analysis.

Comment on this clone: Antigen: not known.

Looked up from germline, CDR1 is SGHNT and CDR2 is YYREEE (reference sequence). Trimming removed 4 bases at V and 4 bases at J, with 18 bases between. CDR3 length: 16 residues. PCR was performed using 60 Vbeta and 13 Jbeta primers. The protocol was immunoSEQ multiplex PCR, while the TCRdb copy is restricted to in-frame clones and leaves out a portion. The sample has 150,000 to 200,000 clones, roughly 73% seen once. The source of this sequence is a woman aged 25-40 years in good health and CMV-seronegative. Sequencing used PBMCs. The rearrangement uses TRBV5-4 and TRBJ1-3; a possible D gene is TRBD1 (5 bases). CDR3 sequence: CASSPSGGLHGNTIYF. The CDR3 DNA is TGTGCCAGCAGCCCGTCGGGGGGTTTACACGGAAACACCATATATTTT.